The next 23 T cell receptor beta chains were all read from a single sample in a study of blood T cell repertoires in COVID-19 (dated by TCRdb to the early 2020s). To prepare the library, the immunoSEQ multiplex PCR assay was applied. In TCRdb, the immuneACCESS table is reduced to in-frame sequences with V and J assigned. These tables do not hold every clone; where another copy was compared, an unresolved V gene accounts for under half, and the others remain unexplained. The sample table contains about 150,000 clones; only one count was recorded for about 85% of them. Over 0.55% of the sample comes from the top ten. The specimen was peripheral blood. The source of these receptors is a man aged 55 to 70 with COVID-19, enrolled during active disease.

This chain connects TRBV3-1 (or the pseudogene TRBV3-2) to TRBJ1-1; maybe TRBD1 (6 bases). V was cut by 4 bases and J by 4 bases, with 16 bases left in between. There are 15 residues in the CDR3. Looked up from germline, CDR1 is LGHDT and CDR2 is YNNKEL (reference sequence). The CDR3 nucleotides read TGTGCCAGCAGCCCGAAGGAGGTCAGGGGCACTGAAGCTTTCTTT. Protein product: CASSPKEVRGTEAFF.

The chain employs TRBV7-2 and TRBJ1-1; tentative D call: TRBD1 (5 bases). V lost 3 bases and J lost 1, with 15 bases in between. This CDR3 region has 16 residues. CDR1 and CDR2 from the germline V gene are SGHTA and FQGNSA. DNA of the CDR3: TGTGCCAGCAGCTTCCTACCGGGGGTGTCGAACACTGAAGCTTTCTTT. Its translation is CASSFLPGVSNTEAFF.

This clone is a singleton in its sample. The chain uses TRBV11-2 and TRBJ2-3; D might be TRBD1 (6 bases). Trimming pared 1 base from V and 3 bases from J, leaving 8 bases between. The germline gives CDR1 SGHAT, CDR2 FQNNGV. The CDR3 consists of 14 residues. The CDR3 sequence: CASSLGGPTDTQYF. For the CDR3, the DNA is TGTGCCAGCAGCTTAGGGGGGCCGACAGATACGCAGTATTTT.

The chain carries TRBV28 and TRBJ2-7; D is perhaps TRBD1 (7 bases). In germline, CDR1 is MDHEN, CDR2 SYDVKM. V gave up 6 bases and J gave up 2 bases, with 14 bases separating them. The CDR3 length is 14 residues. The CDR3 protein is CASSAGGPPYEQYF. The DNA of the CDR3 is TGTGCCAGCAGCGCAGGGGGGCCCCCCTACGAGCAGTACTTC. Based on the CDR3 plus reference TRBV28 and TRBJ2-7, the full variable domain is DVKVTQSSRYLVKRTGEKVFLECVQDMDHENMFWYRQDPGLGLRLIYFSYDVKMKEKGDIPEGYSVSREKKERFSLILESASTNQTSMYLCASSAGGPPYEQYFGPGTRLTVT.

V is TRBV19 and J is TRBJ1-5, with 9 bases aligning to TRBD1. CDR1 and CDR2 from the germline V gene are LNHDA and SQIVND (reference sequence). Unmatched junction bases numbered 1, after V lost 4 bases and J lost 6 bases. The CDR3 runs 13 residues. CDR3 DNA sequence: TGTGCCAGTAGTACACAGGGGGCTCAGCCCCAGCATTTT. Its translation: CASSTQGAQPQHF.

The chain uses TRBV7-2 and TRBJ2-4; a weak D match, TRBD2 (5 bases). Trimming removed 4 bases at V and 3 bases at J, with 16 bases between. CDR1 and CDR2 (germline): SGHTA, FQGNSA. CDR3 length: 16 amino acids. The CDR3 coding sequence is TGTGCCAGCAGCTCCTCCCCGACGGGAATCAAAAACATTCAGTACTTC. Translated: CASSSSPTGIKNIQYF.

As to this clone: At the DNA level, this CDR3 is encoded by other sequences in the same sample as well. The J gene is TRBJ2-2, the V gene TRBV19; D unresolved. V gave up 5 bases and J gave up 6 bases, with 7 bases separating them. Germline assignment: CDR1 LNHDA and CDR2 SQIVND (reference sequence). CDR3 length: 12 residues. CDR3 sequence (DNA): TGTGCCAGTAGTCCGTCCCCCGGGGAGCTGTTTTTT. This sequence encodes CASSPSPGELFF.

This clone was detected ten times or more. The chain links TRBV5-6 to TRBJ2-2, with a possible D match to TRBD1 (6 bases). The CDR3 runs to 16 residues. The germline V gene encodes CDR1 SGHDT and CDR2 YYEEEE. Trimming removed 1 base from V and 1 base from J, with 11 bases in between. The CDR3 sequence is CASSLLRRGNTGELFF. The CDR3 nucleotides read TGTGCCAGCAGCTTGTTGCGCAGGGGGAACACCGGGGAGCTGTTTTTT.

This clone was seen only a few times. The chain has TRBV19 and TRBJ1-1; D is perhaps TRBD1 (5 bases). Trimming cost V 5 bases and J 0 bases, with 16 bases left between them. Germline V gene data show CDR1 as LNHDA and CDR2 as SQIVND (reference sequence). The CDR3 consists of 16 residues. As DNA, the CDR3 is TGTGCCAGTAGTTCCCCGGGCAGGGCTCTGAACACTGAAGCTTTCTTT. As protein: CASSSPGRALNTEAFF. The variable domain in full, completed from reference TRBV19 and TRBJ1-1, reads DGGITQSPKYLFRKEGQNVTLSCEQNLNHDAMYWYRQDPGQGLRLIYYSQIVNDFQKGDIAEGYSVSREKKESFPLTVTSAQKNPTAFYLCASSSPGRALNTEAFFGQGTRLTVV.

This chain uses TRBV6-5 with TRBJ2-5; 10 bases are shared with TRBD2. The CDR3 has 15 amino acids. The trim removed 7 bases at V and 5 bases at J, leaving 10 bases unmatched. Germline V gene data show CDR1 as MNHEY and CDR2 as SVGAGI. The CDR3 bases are TGTGCCAGCACACGGGCTAGCGGGGGAGGTGAGACCCAGTACTTC. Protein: CASTRASGGGETQYF.

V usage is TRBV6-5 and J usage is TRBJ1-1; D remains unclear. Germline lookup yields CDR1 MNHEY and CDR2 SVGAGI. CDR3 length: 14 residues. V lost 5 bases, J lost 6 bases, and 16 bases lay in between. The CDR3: CASSISRGSAEAFF. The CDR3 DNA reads TGTGCCAGCAGTATTAGTCGAGGGAGCGCTGAAGCTTTCTTT.

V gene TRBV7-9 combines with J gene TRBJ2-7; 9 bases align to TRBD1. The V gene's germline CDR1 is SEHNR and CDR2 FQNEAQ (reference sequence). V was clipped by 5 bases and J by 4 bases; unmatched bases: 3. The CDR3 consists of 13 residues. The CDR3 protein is CASSRGQGYEQYF. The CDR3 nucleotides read TGTGCCAGCAGCCGCGGACAGGGGTACGAGCAGTACTTC.

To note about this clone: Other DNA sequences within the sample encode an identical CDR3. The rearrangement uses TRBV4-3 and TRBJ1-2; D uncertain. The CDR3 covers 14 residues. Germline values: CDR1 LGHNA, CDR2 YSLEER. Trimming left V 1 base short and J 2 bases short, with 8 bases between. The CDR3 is CASSQAGANYGYTF. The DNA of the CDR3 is TGCGCCAGCAGCCAAGCTGGAGCGAACTATGGCTACACCTTC.

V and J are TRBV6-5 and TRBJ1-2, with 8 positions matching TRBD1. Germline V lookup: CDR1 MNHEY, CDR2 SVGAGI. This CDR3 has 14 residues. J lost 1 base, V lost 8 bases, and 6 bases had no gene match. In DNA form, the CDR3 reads TGTGCCAGCCAACGGACAGGGCTTAACTATGGCTACACCTTC. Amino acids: CASQRTGLNYGYTF.

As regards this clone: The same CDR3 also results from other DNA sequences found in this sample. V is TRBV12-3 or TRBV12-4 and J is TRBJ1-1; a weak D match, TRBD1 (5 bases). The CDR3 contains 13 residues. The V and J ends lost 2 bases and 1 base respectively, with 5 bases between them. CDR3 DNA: TGTGCCAGCAGTTTACAGGGGAACACTGAAGCTTTCTTT. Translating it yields CASSLQGNTEAFF.

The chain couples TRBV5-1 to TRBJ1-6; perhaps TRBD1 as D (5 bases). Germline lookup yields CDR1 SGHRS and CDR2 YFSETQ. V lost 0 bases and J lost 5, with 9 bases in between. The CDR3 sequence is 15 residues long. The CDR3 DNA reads TGCGCCAGCAGCTTGGGACAGCCGAATAATTCACCCCTCCACTTT. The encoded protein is CASSLGQPNNSPLHF.

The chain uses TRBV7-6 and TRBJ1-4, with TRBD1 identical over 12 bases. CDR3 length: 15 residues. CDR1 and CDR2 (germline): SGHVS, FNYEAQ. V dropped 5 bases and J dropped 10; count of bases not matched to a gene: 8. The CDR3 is CASSPGTGGVGKLFF. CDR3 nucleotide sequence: TGTGCCAGCAGCCCCGGGACAGGGGGCGTTGGAAAACTGTTTTTT.

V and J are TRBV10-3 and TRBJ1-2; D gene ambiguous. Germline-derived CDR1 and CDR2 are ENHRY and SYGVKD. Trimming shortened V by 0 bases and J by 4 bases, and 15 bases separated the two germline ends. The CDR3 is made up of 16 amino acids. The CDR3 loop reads CAISESSILRTYGYTF. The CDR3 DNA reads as TGTGCCATCAGTGAGTCGAGCATATTAAGAACCTATGGCTACACCTTC.

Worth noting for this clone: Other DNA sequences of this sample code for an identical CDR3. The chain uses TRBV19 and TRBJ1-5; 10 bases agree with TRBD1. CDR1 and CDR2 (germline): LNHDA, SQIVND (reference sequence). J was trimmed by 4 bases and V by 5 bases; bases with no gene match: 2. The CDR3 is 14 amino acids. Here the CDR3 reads CASSLGQGNQPQHF. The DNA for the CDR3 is TGTGCCAGTAGTCTGGGACAGGGGAATCAGCCCCAGCATTTT.

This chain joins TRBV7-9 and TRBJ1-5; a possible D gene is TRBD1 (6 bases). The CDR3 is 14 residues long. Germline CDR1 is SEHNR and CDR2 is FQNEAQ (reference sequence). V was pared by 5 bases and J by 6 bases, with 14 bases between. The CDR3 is CASSGGGFTQPQHF. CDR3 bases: TGTGCCAGCAGCGGGGGCGGGTTCACTCAGCCCCAGCATTTT. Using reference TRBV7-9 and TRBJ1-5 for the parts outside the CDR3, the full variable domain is DTGVSQNPRHKITKRGQNVTFRCDPISEHNRLYWYRQTLGQGPEFLTYFQNEAQLEKSRLLSDRFSAERPKGSFSTLEIQRTEQGDSAMYLCASSGGGFTQPQHFGDGTRLSIL.

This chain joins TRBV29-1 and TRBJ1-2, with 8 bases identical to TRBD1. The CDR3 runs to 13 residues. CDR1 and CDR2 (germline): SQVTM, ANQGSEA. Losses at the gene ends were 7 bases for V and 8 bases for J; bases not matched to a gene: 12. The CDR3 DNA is TGCAGCGGGGGGGCCGGGACAGGCCAAGGCTACACCTTC. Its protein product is CSGGAGTGQGYTF.

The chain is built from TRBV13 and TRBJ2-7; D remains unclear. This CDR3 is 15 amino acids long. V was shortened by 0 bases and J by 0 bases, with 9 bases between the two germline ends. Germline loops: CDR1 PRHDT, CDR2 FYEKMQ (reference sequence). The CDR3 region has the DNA TGTGCCAGCAGCTTAGGGCAGGTAAGCTCCTACGAGCAGTACTTC. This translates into CASSLGQVSSYEQYF.

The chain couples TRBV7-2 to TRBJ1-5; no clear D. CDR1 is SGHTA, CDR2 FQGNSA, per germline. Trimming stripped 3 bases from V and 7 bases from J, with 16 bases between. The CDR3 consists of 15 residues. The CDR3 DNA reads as TGTGCCAGCAGCTTGGCGGGGAGTCTTAGACAGCCCCAGCATTTT. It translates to CASSLAGSLRQPQHF.